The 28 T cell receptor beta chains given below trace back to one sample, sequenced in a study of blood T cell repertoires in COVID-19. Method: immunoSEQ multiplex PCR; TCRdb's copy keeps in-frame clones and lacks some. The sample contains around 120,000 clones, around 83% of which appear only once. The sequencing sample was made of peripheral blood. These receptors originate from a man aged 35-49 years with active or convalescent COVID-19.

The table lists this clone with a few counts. The chain's CDR3 is CASSQEAGTGNYEQYF. The CDR3 DNA is TGCGCCAGCAGCCAAGAAGCCGGGACAGGGAACTACGAGCAGTACTTC. The V gene is TRBV4-3, the J gene TRBJ2-7, with 9 bases that match TRBD1. The CDR3 length is 16 residues. Losses at the gene ends were 0 bases for V and 3 bases for J; bases not matched to a gene: 6. Looked up from germline, CDR1 is LGHNA and CDR2 is YSLEER.

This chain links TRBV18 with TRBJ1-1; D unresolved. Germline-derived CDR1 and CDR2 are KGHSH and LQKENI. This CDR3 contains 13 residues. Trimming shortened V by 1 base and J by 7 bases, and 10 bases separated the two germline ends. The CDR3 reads CASSPRREGEAFF. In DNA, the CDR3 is TGTGCCAGCTCACCACGAAGGGAGGGTGAAGCTTTCTTT.

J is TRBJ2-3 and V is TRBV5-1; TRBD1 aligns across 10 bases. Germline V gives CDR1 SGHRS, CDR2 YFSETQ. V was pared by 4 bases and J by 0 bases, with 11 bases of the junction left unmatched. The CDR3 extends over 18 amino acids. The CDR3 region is CASSAGTGARSSTDTQYF. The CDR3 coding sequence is TGCGCCAGCAGCGCCGGGACAGGGGCGAGAAGTAGCACAGATACGCAGTATTTT.

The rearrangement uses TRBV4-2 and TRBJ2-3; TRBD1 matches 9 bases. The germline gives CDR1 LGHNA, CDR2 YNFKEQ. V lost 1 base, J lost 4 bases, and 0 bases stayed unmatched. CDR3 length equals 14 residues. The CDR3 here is CASSQGTGADTQYF. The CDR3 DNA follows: TGTGCCAGCAGCCAAGGGACAGGGGCAGATACGCAGTATTTT.

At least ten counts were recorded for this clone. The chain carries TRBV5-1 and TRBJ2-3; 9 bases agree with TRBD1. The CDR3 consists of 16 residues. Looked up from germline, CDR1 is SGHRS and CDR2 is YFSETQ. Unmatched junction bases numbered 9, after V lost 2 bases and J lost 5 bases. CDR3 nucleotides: TGCGCCAGCAGCTTCGCTCGGACAGGGGCGGGAGATACGCAGTATTTT. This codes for CASSFARTGAGDTQYF.

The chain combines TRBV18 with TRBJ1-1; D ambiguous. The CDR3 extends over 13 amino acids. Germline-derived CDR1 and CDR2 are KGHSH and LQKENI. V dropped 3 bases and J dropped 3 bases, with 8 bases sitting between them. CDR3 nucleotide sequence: TGTGCCAGCTCACCTAAAATTTACACTGAAGCTTTCTTT. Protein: CASSPKIYTEAFF.

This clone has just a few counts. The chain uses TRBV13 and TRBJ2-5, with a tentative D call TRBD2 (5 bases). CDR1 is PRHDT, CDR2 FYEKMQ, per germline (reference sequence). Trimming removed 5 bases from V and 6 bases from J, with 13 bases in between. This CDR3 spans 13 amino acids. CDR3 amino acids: CASSPSFMKTQYF. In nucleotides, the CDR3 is TGTGCCAGCAGCCCTAGCTTCATGAAGACCCAGTACTTC.

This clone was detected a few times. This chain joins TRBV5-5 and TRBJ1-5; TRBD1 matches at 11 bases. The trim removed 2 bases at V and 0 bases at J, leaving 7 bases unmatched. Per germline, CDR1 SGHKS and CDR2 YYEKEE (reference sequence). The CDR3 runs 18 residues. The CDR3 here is CASSLGDRGDYSNQPQHF. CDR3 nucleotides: TGTGCCAGCAGCTTAGGGGACAGGGGGGACTATAGCAATCAGCCCCAGCATTTT.

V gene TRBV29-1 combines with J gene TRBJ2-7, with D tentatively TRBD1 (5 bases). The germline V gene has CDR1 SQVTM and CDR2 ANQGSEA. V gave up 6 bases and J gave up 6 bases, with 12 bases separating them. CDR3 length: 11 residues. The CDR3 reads CSVPWGLEQYF. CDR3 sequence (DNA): TGCAGCGTCCCGTGGGGCCTCGAGCAGTACTTC.

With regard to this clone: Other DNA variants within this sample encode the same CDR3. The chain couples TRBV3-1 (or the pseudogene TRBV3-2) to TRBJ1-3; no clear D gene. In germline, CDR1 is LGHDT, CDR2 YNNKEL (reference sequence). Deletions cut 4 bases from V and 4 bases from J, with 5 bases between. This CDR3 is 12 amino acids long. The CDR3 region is CASSPGGNTIYF. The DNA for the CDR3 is TGTGCCAGCAGCCCCGGGGGAAACACCATATATTTT.

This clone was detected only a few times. DNA for the CDR3: TGTGCCAGCAGCTTCCAGACAGGAGGCTCCTACGAGCAGTACTTC. Protein sequence: CASSFQTGGSYEQYF. The chain employs TRBV7-6 and TRBJ2-7; tentative D call: TRBD1 (6 bases). The CDR3 contains 15 residues. CDR1 SGHVS and CDR2 FNYEAQ come from the germline V gene. The V end was cut by 3 bases, the J end by 0 bases, with 12 bases between.

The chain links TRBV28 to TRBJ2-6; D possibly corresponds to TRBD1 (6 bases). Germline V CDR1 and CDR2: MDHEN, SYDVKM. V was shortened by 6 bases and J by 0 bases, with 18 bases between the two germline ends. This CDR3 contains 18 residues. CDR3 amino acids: CASSGTGTYPSGANVLTF. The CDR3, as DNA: TGTGCCAGCAGCGGCACCGGGACATATCCCTCTGGGGCCAACGTCCTGACTTTC.

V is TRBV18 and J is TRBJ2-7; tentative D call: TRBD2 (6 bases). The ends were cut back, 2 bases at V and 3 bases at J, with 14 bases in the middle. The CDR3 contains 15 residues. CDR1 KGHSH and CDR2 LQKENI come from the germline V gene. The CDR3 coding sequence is TGTGCCAGCTCACCAGCCTTAGGCGGGGTCTACGAGCAGTACTTC. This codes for CASSPALGGVYEQYF.

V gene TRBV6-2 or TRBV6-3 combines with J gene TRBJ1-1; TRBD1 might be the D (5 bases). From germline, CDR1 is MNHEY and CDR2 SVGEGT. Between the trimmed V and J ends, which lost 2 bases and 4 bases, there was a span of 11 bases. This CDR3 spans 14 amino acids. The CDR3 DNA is TGTGCCAGCAGTTACGATGGGGCTTTCACTGAAGCTTTCTTT. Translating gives CASSYDGAFTEAFF.

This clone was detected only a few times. In DNA, the CDR3 is TGTGCCAGCTTAAGACTAGCGGGCGCCAAAGAGACCCAGTACTTC. Its protein is CASLRLAGAKETQYF. The chain carries TRBV2 and TRBJ2-5; 10 nucleotides align to TRBD2. Germline CDR1 is SNHLY and CDR2 is FYNNEI. After removal of 8 bases from V and 3 bases from J, the junction contained 9 bases not matched to a gene. The CDR3 runs to 15 residues.

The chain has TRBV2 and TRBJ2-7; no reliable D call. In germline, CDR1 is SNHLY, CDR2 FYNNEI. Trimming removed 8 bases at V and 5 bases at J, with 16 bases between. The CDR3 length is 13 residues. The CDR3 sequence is CASSKNGDHEQYF. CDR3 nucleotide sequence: TGTGCCAGCTCTAAGAACGGAGACCACGAGCAGTACTTC.

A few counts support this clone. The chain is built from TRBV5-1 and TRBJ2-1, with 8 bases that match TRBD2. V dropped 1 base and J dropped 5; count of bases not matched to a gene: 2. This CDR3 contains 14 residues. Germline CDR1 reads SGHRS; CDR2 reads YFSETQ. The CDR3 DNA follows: TGCGCCAGCAGCTTGCGGGGGGGAAACAATGAGCAGTTCTTC. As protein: CASSLRGGNNEQFF.

The CDR3 DNA follows: TGTGCCAGCTCACCATACCGGGACAATTCCTACGAGCAGTACTTC. Its translation: CASSPYRDNSYEQYF. This chain uses TRBV18 with TRBJ2-7; tentatively, D is TRBD1 (6 bases). V was pared by 2 bases and J by 1 base, with 12 bases between. The CDR3 totals 15 residues. CDR1 and CDR2 (germline): KGHSH, LQKENI. Full variable domain (rest looked up from reference TRBV18 and TRBJ2-7): NAGVMQNPRHLVRRRGQEARLRCSPMKGHSHVYWYRQLPEEGLKFMVYLQKENIIDESGMPKERFSAEFPKEGPSILRIQQVVRGDSAAYFCASSPYRDNSYEQYFGPGTRLTVT.

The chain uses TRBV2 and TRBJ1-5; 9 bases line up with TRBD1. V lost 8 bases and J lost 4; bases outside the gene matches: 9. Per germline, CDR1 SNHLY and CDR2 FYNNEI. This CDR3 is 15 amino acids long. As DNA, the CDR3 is TGTGCCAGCCGAGCCATACAGGGGGCGAATCAGCCCCAGCATTTT. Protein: CASRAIQGANQPQHF.

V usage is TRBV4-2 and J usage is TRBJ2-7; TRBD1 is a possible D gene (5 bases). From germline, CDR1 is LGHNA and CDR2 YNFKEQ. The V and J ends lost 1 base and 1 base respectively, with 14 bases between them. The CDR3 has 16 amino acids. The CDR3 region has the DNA TGTGCCAGCAGCCAAGGGTCCTCAGGGAATTCCTACGAGCAGTACTTC. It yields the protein CASSQGSSGNSYEQYF.

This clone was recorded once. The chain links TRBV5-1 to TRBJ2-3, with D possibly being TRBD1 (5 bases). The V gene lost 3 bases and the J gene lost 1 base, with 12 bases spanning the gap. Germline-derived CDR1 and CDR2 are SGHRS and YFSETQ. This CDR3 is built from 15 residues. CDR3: CASSSQGVGTDTQYF. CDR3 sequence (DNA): TGCGCCAGCAGCTCCCAGGGCGTTGGCACAGATACGCAGTATTTT. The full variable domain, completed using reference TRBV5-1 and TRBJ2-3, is KAGVTQTPRYLIKTRGQQVTLSCSPISGHRSVSWYQQTPGQGLQFLFEYFSETQRNKGNFPGRFSGRQFSNSRSEMNVSTLELGDSALYLCASSSQGVGTDTQYFGPGTRLTVL.

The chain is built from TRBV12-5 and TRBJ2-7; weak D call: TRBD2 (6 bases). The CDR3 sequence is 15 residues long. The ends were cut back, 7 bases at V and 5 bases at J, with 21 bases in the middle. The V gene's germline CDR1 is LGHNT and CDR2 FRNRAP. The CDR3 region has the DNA TGTGCTAGTGCCGGATCCGTGGGGACTGCTCACGAGCAGTACTTC. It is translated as CASAGSVGTAHEQYF.

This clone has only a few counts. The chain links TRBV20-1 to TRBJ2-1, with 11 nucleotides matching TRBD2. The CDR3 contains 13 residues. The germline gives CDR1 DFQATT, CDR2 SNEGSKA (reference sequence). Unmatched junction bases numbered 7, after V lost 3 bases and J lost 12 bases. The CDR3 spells CSASPLAGVRQFF. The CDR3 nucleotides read TGCAGTGCTAGTCCACTAGCGGGGGTGCGGCAGTTCTTC.

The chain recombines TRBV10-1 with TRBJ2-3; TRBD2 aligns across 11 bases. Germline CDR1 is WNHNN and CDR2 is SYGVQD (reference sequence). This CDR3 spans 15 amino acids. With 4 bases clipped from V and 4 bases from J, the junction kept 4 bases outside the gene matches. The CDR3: CASSALAGGPDTQYF. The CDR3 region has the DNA TGCGCCAGCAGTGCCCTAGCGGGGGGTCCAGATACGCAGTATTTT.

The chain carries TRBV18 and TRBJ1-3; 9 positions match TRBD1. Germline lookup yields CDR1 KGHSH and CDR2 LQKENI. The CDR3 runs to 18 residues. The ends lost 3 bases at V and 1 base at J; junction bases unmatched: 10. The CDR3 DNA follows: TGTGCCAGCTCACCCCTCGGACAGGGGAGTAGGTCTGGAAACACCATATATTTT. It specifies CASSPLGQGSRSGNTIYF.

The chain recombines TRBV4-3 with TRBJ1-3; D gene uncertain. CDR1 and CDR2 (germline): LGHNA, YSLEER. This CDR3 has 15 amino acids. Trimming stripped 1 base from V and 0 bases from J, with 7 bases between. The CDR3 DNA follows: TGCGCCAGCAGCCAAGGAACAAACTCTGGAAACACCATATATTTT. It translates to CASSQGTNSGNTIYF.

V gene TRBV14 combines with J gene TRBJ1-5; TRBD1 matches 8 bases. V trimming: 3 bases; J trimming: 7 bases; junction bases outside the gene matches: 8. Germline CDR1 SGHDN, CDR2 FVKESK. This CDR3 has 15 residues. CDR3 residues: CASSHGQGREQPQHF. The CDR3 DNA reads TGTGCCAGCAGCCATGGACAGGGCCGAGAGCAGCCCCAGCATTTT.

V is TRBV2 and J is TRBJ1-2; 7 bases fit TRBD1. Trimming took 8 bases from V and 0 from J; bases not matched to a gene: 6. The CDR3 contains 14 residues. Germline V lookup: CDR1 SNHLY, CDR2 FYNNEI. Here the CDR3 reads CASGDSGANYGYTF. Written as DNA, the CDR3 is TGTGCCAGCGGGGACAGCGGAGCTAACTATGGCTACACCTTC. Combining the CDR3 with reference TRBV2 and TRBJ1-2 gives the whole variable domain EPEVTQTPSHQVTQMGQEVILRCVPISNHLYFYWYRQILGQKVEFLVSFYNNEISEKSEIFDDQFSVERPDGSNFTLKIRSTKLEDSAMYFCASGDSGANYGYTFGSGTRLTVV.